The T cell receptor beta chain described here comes from a study of T cells in narcolepsy. CDR3 length: 14 residues. Per germline, CDR1 SGHTA and CDR2 FQGNSA. V was cut by 2 bases and J by 9 bases, with 16 bases left in between. Sequencing was performed with immunoSEQ multiplex PCR; in TCRdb, only in-frame clones are kept and a portion is missing. The table has more than 25,000 clones, 60% to 85% seen once. The chain uses TRBV7-2 and TRBJ1-1; TRBD1 is a possible D gene (5 bases). The TCR sequence derives from a human donor in good health. The sequencing input was memory (CD45RA-) CD4+ T cells from blood. The chain's CDR3 is CASSLNAGRVKAFF. The DNA of the CDR3 is TGTGCCAGCAGCTTAAACGCTGGCAGGGTAAAAGCTTTCTTT.